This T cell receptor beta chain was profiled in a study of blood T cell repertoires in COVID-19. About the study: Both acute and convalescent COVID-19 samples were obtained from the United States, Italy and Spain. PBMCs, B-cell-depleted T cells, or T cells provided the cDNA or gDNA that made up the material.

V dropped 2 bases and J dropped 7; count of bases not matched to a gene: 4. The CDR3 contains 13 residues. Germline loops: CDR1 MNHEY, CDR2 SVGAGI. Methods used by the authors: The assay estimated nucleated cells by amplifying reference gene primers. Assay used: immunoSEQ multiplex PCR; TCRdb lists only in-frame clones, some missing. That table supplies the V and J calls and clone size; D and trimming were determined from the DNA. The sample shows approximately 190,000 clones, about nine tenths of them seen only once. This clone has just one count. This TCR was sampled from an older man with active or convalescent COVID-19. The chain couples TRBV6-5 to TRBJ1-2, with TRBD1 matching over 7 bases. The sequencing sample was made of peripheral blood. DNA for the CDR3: TGTGCCAGCAGTTACCCGACAGGGCTTGGCTACACCTTC. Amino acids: CASSYPTGLGYTF.